Below are 8 T cell receptor beta chains sequenced from a single sample in a study of blood T cell repertoires in COVID-19. Produced via immunoSEQ multiplex PCR; TCRdb's table is partial and in-frame only. The repertoire holds 120,000 to 150,000 clones, with around 87% as singletons. Specimen: peripheral blood. The receptors stem from a man older than 75 with acute or convalescent COVID-19.

J is TRBJ1-5 and V is TRBV19; D is unresolved. V was cut by 3 bases and J by 7 bases, with 13 bases left in between. This CDR3 has 14 amino acids. Germline CDR1 reads LNHDA; CDR2 reads SQIVND (reference sequence). This CDR3 reads CASSIGTYSQPQHF. The CDR3 bases are TGTGCCAGTAGTATCGGCACCTATAGCCAGCCCCAGCATTTT.

V is TRBV30 and J is TRBJ2-7; D uncertain. The V gene's germline CDR1 is GTSNPN and CDR2 SVGIG (reference sequence). The CDR3 totals 13 residues. V lost 4 bases and J lost 7, with 17 bases in between. The CDR3 reads CAWKGLAPGEQYF. The CDR3 bases are TGTGCCTGGAAAGGTTTAGCCCCTGGGGAGCAGTACTTC.

The V gene is TRBV2, the J gene TRBJ2-2; 12 nucleotides align to TRBD1. Germline V gene lookup returns CDR1 SNHLY and CDR2 FYNNEI. J was trimmed by 4 bases and V by 8 bases; bases with no gene match: 5. This CDR3 comprises 15 residues. CDR3 coding DNA: TGTGCCAGCGAGGGACAGGGGGCGGTCACCGGGGAGCTGTTTTTT. It codes for CASEGQGAVTGELFF.

The J gene is TRBJ2-2, the V gene TRBV28; D is possibly TRBD1 (7 bases). The CDR3 extends over 16 amino acids. The germline V and J ends were trimmed by 2 bases and 6 bases, with 16 bases remaining between them. Per germline, CDR1 MDHEN and CDR2 SYDVKM. The CDR3 region has the DNA TGTGCCAGCAGTTTAGGACAGGAGGGCAGAGCCGGGGAGCTGTTTTTT. Protein sequence: CASSLGQEGRAGELFF.

The chain is built from TRBV30 and TRBJ2-3; TRBD1 is a possible D gene (5 bases). CDR1 and CDR2 from the germline V gene are GTSNPN and SVGIG (reference sequence). V lost 3 bases and J lost 2, with 12 bases in between. The CDR3 length is 14 residues. For the CDR3, the DNA is TGTGCCTGGAGGTTAAGGACAAACACAGATACGCAGTATTTT. Residues: CAWRLRTNTDTQYF.

The chain has TRBV5-1 and TRBJ1-6, with 8 bases that match TRBD1. Germline loops: CDR1 SGHRS, CDR2 YFSETQ. The trim removed 4 bases at V and 9 bases at J, leaving 12 bases unmatched. The CDR3 is 16 amino acids. The CDR3 sequence: CASSRLTGEAGSPLHF. The CDR3, as DNA: TGCGCCAGCAGCCGGTTGACAGGGGAAGCTGGTTCACCCCTCCACTTT.

The J gene is TRBJ1-4, the V gene TRBV5-4; D ambiguous. The CDR3 is 15 residues long. V lost 4 bases, J lost 7 bases, and 17 bases lay in between. CDR1 is SGHNT and CDR2 is YYREEE in the germline V gene (reference sequence). CDR3 bases: TGTGCCAGCAGCGAAAGACGGACTGGGAGTGAAAAACTGTTTTTT. This gives the protein CASSERRTGSEKLFF.

The rearrangement links TRBV28 to TRBJ1-1; the D gene is possibly TRBD1 (6 bases). The CDR3 is made up of 16 amino acids. Looked up from germline, CDR1 is MDHEN and CDR2 is SYDVKM. With 3 bases removed from V and 6 bases from J, the gap between germline ends came to 20 bases. CDR3 in amino acids: CASSLGASASAAEAFF. For the CDR3, the DNA is TGTGCCAGCAGTTTGGGGGCGAGTGCGTCCGCCGCTGAAGCTTTCTTT.